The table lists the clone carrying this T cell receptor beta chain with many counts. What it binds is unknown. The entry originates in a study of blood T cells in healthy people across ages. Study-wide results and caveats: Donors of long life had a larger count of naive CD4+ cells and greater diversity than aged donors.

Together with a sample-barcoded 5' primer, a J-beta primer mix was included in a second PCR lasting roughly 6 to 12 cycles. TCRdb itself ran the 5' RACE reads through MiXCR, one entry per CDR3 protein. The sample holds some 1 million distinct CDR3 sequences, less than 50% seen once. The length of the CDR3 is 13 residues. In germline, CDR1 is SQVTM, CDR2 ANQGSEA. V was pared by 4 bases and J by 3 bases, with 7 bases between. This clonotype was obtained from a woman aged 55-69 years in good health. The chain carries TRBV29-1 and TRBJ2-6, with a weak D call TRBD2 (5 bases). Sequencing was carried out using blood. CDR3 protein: CSVGAGGANVLTF. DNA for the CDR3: TGCAGCGTTGGGGCGGGTGGGGCCAACGTCCTGACTTTC.